These 15 T cell receptor beta chains were sequenced from one sample in a study of blood T cell repertoires in COVID-19. Measured with immunoSEQ multiplex PCR; TCRdb has only the in-frame clones, and not every one. Counted here are about 71,000 clones, roughly 82% occurring once; the ten biggest clones make up roughly 15%. Sequencing used peripheral blood. The receptors shown here come from an elderly woman with acute or convalescent COVID-19.

This sequence joins TRBV11-2 and TRBJ2-5, with TRBD2 matching 7 bases. Germline V lookup: CDR1 SGHAT, CDR2 FQNNGV. The CDR3 has 14 amino acids. Unmatched junction bases numbered 8, after V lost 5 bases and J lost 5 bases. The CDR3 nucleotides are TGTGCCAGCAGCCAGAGGTGGGGGGGGGAGACCCAGTACTTC. Translating it yields CASSQRWGGETQYF.

This rearrangement joins TRBV5-1 to TRBJ1-6; TRBD1 is a possible D gene (5 bases). V lost 0 bases and J lost 6, with 10 bases in between. Germline CDR1 and CDR2: SGHRS and YFSETQ. CDR3 length: 15 amino acids. The CDR3 DNA sequence: TGCGCCAGCAGCTTGGAGGTCCAGGGTAATTCACCCCTCCACTTT. The encoded protein is CASSLEVQGNSPLHF.

CDR3: CASSKVLDRPSTDTQYF. For the CDR3, the DNA is TGTGCCAGTAGTAAAGTCCTAGACAGGCCTAGCACAGATACGCAGTATTTT. The rearrangement uses TRBV19 and TRBJ2-3; D perhaps matches TRBD1 (6 bases). The germline V gene encodes CDR1 LNHDA and CDR2 SQIVND (reference sequence). CDR3 length equals 17 residues. V was shortened by 4 bases and J by 0 bases, with 17 bases between the two germline ends.

J is TRBJ2-1 and V is TRBV9; 13 nucleotides match TRBD2. This CDR3 comprises 16 residues. With 2 bases clipped from V and 4 bases from J, the junction kept 3 bases outside the gene matches. Germline CDR1 and CDR2: SGDLS and YYNGEE. The CDR3: CASSVTSGRTYNEQFF. The CDR3, as DNA: TGTGCCAGCAGCGTGACTAGCGGGAGGACGTACAATGAGCAGTTCTTC.

V gene TRBV6-5 combines with J gene TRBJ2-7, with 11 bases identical to TRBD2. The V and J ends lost 5 bases and 0 bases, in that order; junction bases with no gene match: 0. CDR3 length: 14 residues. From germline, CDR1 is MNHEY and CDR2 SVGAGI. As DNA, the CDR3 is TGTGCCAGCAGTACTAGCGGGAGCTCCTACGAGCAGTACTTC. Encoded protein: CASSTSGSSYEQYF.

A few counts support this clone. This chain links TRBV5-1 with TRBJ2-2; 9 positions agree with TRBD1. The CDR3 is made up of 16 amino acids. The ends lost 0 bases at V and 4 bases at J; junction bases unmatched: 4. Germline assignment: CDR1 SGHRS and CDR2 YFSETQ. For the CDR3, the DNA is TGCGCCAGCAGCTTGGCAGGGGGACAGGGCACCGGGGAGCTGTTTTTT. This gives the protein CASSLAGGQGTGELFF.

This clone is medium-sized in the sample. The V and J genes are TRBV5-4 and TRBJ2-3; a weak D match, TRBD1 (6 bases). Germline CDR1 is SGHNT and CDR2 is YYREEE (reference sequence). The CDR3 totals 15 residues. Trimming left V 0 bases short and J 1 base short, with 9 bases between. The CDR3 spells CASSLDQGRTDTQYF. The CDR3 region has the DNA TGTGCCAGCAGCTTGGATCAGGGGCGCACAGATACGCAGTATTTT. Supplemented by reference TRBV5-4 and TRBJ2-3, the full variable domain reads ETGVTQSPTHLIKTRGQQVTLRCSSQSGHNTVSWYQQALGQGPQFIFQYYREEENGRGNFPPRFSGLQFPNYSSELNVNALELDDSALYLCASSLDQGRTDTQYFGPGTRLTVL.

The J gene is TRBJ1-5, the V gene TRBV12-3 or TRBV12-4, with no clear D. The V end lost 6 bases, the J end lost 2 bases, and 8 bases lay between the germline ends. The CDR3 has 13 amino acids. The CDR3 reads CASSPSGNQPQHF. The DNA of the CDR3 is TGTGCCAGCAGCCCTTCTGGCAATCAGCCCCAGCATTTT.

The rearrangement joins TRBV5-1 to TRBJ2-2; D not resolved. CDR3 length: 14 amino acids. V lost 0 bases to trimming and J lost 1 base, with 4 bases between them. Germline V gene data show CDR1 as SGHRS and CDR2 as YFSETQ. The DNA of the CDR3 is TGCGCCAGCAGCTTGGACATGAACACCGGGGAGCTGTTTTTT. Translating it yields CASSLDMNTGELFF.

The chain couples TRBV10-3 to TRBJ1-5; 8 bases are a match to TRBD1. The junction had 4 bases not matched to a gene; V was cut back by 2 bases and J by 1 base. Germline V gene sequence: CDR1 ENHRY, CDR2 SYGVKD. This CDR3 contains 16 residues. DNA for the CDR3: TGTGCCATCAGTGAGACGGACAGGGAGAGCAATCAGCCCCAGCATTTT. Protein: CAISETDRESNQPQHF.

The chain employs TRBV30 and TRBJ1-1; 11 bases match TRBD1. The V and J ends lost 7 bases and 4 bases, in that order; junction bases with no gene match: 5. The CDR3 has 13 residues. The germline V gene has CDR1 GTSNPN and CDR2 SVGIG (reference sequence). The CDR3 loop reads CASGQGVGTEAFF. In DNA form, the CDR3 reads TGTGCCTCGGGACAGGGGGTCGGCACTGAAGCTTTCTTT.

This clone occurred once. V usage is TRBV18 and J usage is TRBJ1-2; a possible D gene is TRBD1 (5 bases). Germline V lookup: CDR1 KGHSH, CDR2 LQKENI. The CDR3 contains 16 residues. With 5 bases removed from V and 0 bases from J, the gap between germline ends came to 16 bases. CDR3: CASSSTVGHPNYGYTF. The CDR3 DNA follows: TGTGCCAGCTCATCAACGGTCGGACATCCTAACTATGGCTACACCTTC.

V and J are TRBV29-1 and TRBJ1-5; D not resolved. The CDR3 loop spans 13 amino acids. Trimming cost V 4 bases and J 9 bases, with 16 bases left between them. Germline CDR1 SQVTM, CDR2 ANQGSEA. In nucleotides, the CDR3 is TGCAGCGTTGCTCCCCCCCTAGTAAGGCCCCAGCATTTT. It encodes CSVAPPLVRPQHF.

The chain links TRBV19 to TRBJ2-1; 11 nucleotides align to TRBD2. Trimming cost V 3 bases and J 7 bases; bases outside gene matches: 11. Germline V gene data show CDR1 as LNHDA and CDR2 as SQIVND (reference sequence). This CDR3 is 17 amino acids long. The CDR3 protein is CASSILSGRAGENEQFF. CDR3 in DNA: TGTGCCAGTAGTATCCTTAGCGGGAGGGCCGGTGAAAATGAGCAGTTCTTC.

The chain employs TRBV7-7 and TRBJ2-5, with 8 bases lining up with TRBD2. The CDR3 sequence is 15 residues long. Germline V gives CDR1 SSHAT, CDR2 FNYEAQ (reference sequence). The ends lost 2 bases at V and 0 bases at J; junction bases unmatched: 2. DNA of the CDR3: TGTGCCAGCAGCTTAATACTAGCGGACCAAGAGACCCAGTACTTC. This translates into CASSLILADQETQYF.